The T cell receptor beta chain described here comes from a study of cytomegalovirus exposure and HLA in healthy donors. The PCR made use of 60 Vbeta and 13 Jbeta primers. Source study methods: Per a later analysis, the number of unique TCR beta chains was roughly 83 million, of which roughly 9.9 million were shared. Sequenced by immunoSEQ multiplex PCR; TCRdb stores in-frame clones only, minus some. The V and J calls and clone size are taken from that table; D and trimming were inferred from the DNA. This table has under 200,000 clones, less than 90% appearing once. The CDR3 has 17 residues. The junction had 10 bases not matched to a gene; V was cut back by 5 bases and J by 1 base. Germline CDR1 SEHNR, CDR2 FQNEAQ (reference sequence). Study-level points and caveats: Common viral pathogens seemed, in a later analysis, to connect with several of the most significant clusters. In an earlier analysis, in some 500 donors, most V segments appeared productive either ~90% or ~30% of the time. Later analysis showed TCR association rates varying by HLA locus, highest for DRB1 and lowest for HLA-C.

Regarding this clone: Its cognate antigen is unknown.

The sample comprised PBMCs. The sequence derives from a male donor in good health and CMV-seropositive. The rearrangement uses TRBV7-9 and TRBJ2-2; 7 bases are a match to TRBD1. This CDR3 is CASSRATGELNTGELFF. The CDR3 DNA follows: TGTGCCAGCAGCCGAGCCACAGGGGAATTGAACACCGGGGAGCTGTTTTTT.